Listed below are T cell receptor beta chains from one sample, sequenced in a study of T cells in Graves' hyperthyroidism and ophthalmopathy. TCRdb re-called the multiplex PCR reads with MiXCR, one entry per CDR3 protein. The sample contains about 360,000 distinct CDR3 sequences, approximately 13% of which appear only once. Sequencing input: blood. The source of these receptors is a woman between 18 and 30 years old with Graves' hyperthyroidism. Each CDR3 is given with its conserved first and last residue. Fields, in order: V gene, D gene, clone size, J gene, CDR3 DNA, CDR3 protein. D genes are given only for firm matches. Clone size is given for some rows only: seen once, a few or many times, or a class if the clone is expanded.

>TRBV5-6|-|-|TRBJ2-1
TGTGCCAGCAGCCCCATAGCCGCTTCCTACAATGAGCAGTTCTTC
CASSPIAASYNEQFF
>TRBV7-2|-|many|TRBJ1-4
TGTGCCAGCAGCTCGACGAAATCTAATGAAAAACTGTTTTTT
CASSSTKSNEKLFF
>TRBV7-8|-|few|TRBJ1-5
TGTGCCAGCAGCTTAGGATCGGGACACGATTTCCAGCGGCATTTT
CASSLGSGHDFQRHF
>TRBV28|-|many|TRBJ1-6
TGTGCCAGCAGAGGGGGAGGGTCTAACCCCTATAATTCACCCCTCCACTTT
CASRGGGSNPYNSPLHF
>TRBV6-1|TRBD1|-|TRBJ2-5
TGTGCCAGCAGTGAAGCCCTGACAGGGCCCAAATGGGAGACCCAGTACTTC
CASSEALTGPKWETQYF
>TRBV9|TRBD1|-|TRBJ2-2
TGTGCCAGCAGCCTAGACAGGGGGCACGGGGAGCTGTTTTTT
CASSLDRGHGELFF
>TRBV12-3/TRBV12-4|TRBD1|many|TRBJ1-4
TGTGCCAGCAGACGGGACAGGGGTGTCGGAGAAAAACTGTTTTTT
CASRRDRGVGEKLFF
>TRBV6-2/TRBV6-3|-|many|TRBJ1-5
TGTGCCAGCAGTACCCTCACCTCACGGAGCAATCAGCCCCAGCATTTT
CASSTLTSRSNQPQHF
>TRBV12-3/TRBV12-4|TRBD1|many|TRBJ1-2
TGTGCCAGCAGACCCAGGGGGCGCGTGGGTGGCTACACCTTC
CASRPRGRVGGYTF
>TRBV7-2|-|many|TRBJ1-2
TGTGCCAGCAGCTTAGGAGGGGAATTGGTATATGGCTACACCTTC
CASSLGGELVYGYTF
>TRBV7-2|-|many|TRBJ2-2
TGTGCCAGCAGCTTTGACAGGGAGCTGTTTTTT
CASSFDRELFF
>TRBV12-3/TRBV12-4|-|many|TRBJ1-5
TGTGCCAGCAGTTTCTCCCAGGGTGGTCATAGGCAGCCCCAGCATTTT
CASSFSQGGHRQPQHF